A single sample is the source of the 17 T cell receptor beta chains below, sequenced in a study of response to subunit inactivated influenza vaccine. TCRdb re-called the RT-PCR reads through MiXCR, storing one row per CDR3 protein. The data show about 500,000 distinct CDR3 sequences, 13% seen once. The input for sequencing was PBMCs from blood, taken roughly 47 days after vaccination. The receptors stem from a man aged 45 to 65 who received an inactivated influenza vaccine.

This clonotype was seen more than once but under ten times. The V call is TRBV7-6, the J call TRBJ2-5; 8 nucleotides align to TRBD1. This CDR3 region has 15 residues. The germline gives CDR1 SGHVS, CDR2 FNYEAQ. Germline trimming cut 3 bases from V and 2 bases from J; bases unmatched to any gene: 5. CDR3 bases: TGTGCCAGCAGCTTCGGGACAGGTTTACAAGAGACCCAGTACTTC. It is translated as CASSFGTGLQETQYF.

In its sample, this clonotype was seen a few times. This chain connects TRBV20-1 to TRBJ2-5; tentatively, D is TRBD1 (6 bases). The CDR3 sequence is 15 residues long. The V gene's germline CDR1 is DFQATT and CDR2 SNEGSKA (reference sequence). V lost 0 bases to trimming and J lost 4 bases, with 15 bases between them. Written as DNA, the CDR3 is TGCAGTGCTAGAGAAATAACCGGGACACGAGAGACCCAGTACTTC. As protein: CSAREITGTRETQYF.

This clonotype was detected ten times or more. The V gene is TRBV25-1, the J gene TRBJ1-4, with a weak D call TRBD1 (5 bases). In germline, CDR1 is MGHDK, CDR2 SYGVNS. The length of the CDR3 is 15 residues. The V end was cut by 4 bases, the J end by 4 bases, with 13 bases between. CDR3 in DNA: TGTGCCAGCAGTGTCCCGGGACGGGATAATGAAAAACTGTTTTTT. Its protein is CASSVPGRDNEKLFF.

The DNA for the CDR3 is TGCAGTGCTAGCAAAACCACCGGGACAGAGAATCAGCCCCAGCATTTT. Protein product: CSASKTTGTENQPQHF. The rearrangement uses TRBV20-1 and TRBJ1-5, with TRBD1 matching 7 bases. V was clipped by 3 bases and J by 4 bases; unmatched bases: 12. From germline, CDR1 is DFQATT and CDR2 SNEGSKA (reference sequence). The CDR3 totals 16 residues.

This clonotype was counted many times. The chain combines TRBV6-1 with TRBJ2-3, with 14 bases that match TRBD2. The ends lost 6 bases at V and 8 bases at J; junction bases unmatched: 4. Looked up from germline, CDR1 is MNHNS and CDR2 is SASEGT. CDR3 length: 14 amino acids. CDR3 bases: TGTGCCAGCAGCCAGGGACTAGCGGGGGCTACGCAGTATTTT. This codes for CASSQGLAGATQYF.

This clonotype was found many times. The CDR3 sequence is CATKEGTLKAGNTIYF. CDR3 in DNA: TGTGCCACCAAAGAGGGGACTTTGAAGGCTGGAAACACCATATATTTT. The chain employs TRBV15 and TRBJ1-3, with D possibly matching TRBD1 (5 bases). This CDR3 comprises 16 residues. Germline V gene data show CDR1 as LNHNV and CDR2 as YYDKDF (reference sequence). Trimming left V 7 bases short and J 2 bases short, with 18 bases between.

This clonotype showed up many times. This chain connects TRBV4-3 to TRBJ2-2; D is unclear. The V end was cut by 0 bases, the J end by 0 bases, with 11 bases between. Looked up from germline, CDR1 is LGHNA and CDR2 is YSLEER. CDR3 size: 17 residues. The CDR3: CASSQDRTRTNTGELFF. CDR3 in DNA: TGCGCCAGCAGCCAAGATCGAACACGAACGAACACCGGGGAGCTGTTTTTT.

A few counts support this clonotype. The V and J genes are TRBV7-9 and TRBJ2-7; 8 nucleotides align to TRBD2. CDR3 length: 15 residues. J lost 1 base, V lost 5 bases, and 7 bases had no gene match. The germline V gene encodes CDR1 SEHNR and CDR2 FQNEAQ (reference sequence). In DNA, the CDR3 is TGTGCCAGCAGCACACCGGGACTAGGTTCCTACGAGCAGTACTTC. This translates into CASSTPGLGSYEQYF.

V gene TRBV4-3 combines with J gene TRBJ2-3; possibly TRBD1 for D (5 bases). Germline loops: CDR1 LGHNA, CDR2 YSLEER. The V and J ends lost 3 bases and 0 bases respectively, with 10 bases between them. The CDR3 totals 15 residues. The CDR3: CASSQAGHSTDTQYF. Written as DNA, the CDR3 is TGCGCCAGCAGCCAGGCAGGACATAGCACAGATACGCAGTATTTT.

This rearrangement joins TRBV20-1 to TRBJ2-1; 14 nucleotides align to TRBD2. Germline-derived CDR1 and CDR2 are DFQATT and SNEGSKA (reference sequence). This CDR3 has 15 amino acids. V was clipped by 6 bases and J by 6 bases; unmatched bases: 7. CDR3 sequence reads: CSAPPGTSGSNEQFF. For the CDR3, the DNA is TGCAGTGCCCCCCCGGGGACTAGCGGGAGCAATGAGCAGTTCTTC.

This clonotype has more than one count but fewer than ten. The genes are TRBV7-9 and TRBJ1-1, with a weak D call TRBD1 (6 bases). V was trimmed by 3 bases and J by 6 bases, leaving 14 bases between them. Per the germline V gene, CDR1 is SEHNR and CDR2 is FQNEAQ (reference sequence). CDR3 length: 14 amino acids. CDR3 nucleotides: TGTGCCAGCAGCTTTGGGACACGCACCGCTGAAGCTTTCTTT. Translating gives CASSFGTRTAEAFF.

This clonotype came up a few times. CDR3 DNA sequence: TGTGCCAGCTCACCAGCAACAGGGGCTAACACCGGGGAGCTGTTTTTT. It is translated as CASSPATGANTGELFF. The chain uses TRBV18 and TRBJ2-2, with 7 bases identical to TRBD1. The CDR3 runs to 16 residues. CDR1 and CDR2 from the germline V gene are KGHSH and LQKENI. J gave up 2 bases and V 2 bases, and 5 bases lay outside the gene matches.

This clonotype has a single count. The rearrangement uses TRBV25-1 and TRBJ2-1; 10 nucleotides align to TRBD2. This CDR3 has 17 amino acids. V dropped 4 bases and J dropped 7; count of bases not matched to a gene: 13. The germline V gene encodes CDR1 MGHDK and CDR2 SYGVNS. The CDR3, as DNA: TGTGCCAGCAGTGCAATTCAGGGACTAGCGTCCAAGAATGAGCAGTTCTTC. Its protein product is CASSAIQGLASKNEQFF. Filled out from reference TRBV25-1 and TRBJ2-1, the complete variable domain reads EADIYQTPRYLVIGTGKKITLECSQTMGHDKMYWYQQDPGMELHLIHYSYGVNSTEKGDLSSESTVSRIRTEHFPLTLESARPSHTSQYLCASSAIQGLASKNEQFFGPGTRLTVL.

This chain links TRBV4-2 with TRBJ2-3; 9 nucleotides agree with TRBD1. With V trimmed by 0 bases and J by 5 bases, 9 bases remained unmatched. Germline loops: CDR1 LGHNA, CDR2 YNFKEQ. The CDR3 runs 17 residues. CDR3 sequence (DNA): TGTGCCAGCAGCCAAGATTTTGGAGGGACAGGGCTAGATACGCAGTATTTT. Its protein is CASSQDFGGTGLDTQYF.

This clonotype was observed a few times. This rearrangement joins TRBV5-1 to TRBJ2-1; TRBD1 might be the D (6 bases). Trimming pared 5 bases from V and 5 bases from J, leaving 17 bases between. Germline V gene sequence: CDR1 SGHRS, CDR2 YFSETQ. This CDR3 has 15 residues. CDR3 residues: CASSGLGGDNNEQFF. The DNA for the CDR3 is TGCGCCAGCAGTGGGTTAGGGGGAGACAACAATGAGCAGTTCTTC.

V usage is TRBV14 and J usage is TRBJ1-1, with TRBD1 identical over 7 bases. The CDR3 loop spans 15 amino acids. V gave up 1 base and J gave up 5 bases; unmatched junction bases: 7. The germline gives CDR1 SGHDN, CDR2 FVKESK. The CDR3 spells CASSQGRGLWTEAFF. CDR3 bases: TGTGCCAGCAGCCAAGGGAGGGGGCTTTGGACTGAAGCTTTCTTT.

The V and J genes are TRBV6-1 and TRBJ2-3; TRBD2 might be the D (6 bases). The CDR3 loop spans 14 amino acids. The germline V gene encodes CDR1 MNHNS and CDR2 SASEGT. Trimming stripped 5 bases from V and 0 bases from J, with 9 bases between. The CDR3, as DNA: TGTGCCAGCAGTCCTCTAGCGAGCACAGATACGCAGTATTTT. This encodes CASSPLASTDTQYF.